The 24 T cell receptor beta chains listed next were all sequenced from one sample in a study of T cell repertoires in cytomegalovirus infection. TCRdb reprocessed the reads via MiXCR and lists one record per CDR3 protein. The profile shows 650,000 to 900,000 distinct CDR3 sequences, about 33% of them singletons. No antigen has been assigned to these receptors. The specimen was cultured CD8+ T cells from PBMCs, collected from culture after CMV antigen stimulation. The origin of the receptors is a human donor in good health (CMV status not recorded). Some clones in this sample may be carry-over from other donors' samples.

V gene TRBV6-2 or TRBV6-3 combines with J gene TRBJ2-7; 7 bases fit TRBD1. CDR1 is MNHEY, CDR2 SVGEGT, per germline. The CDR3 runs to 14 residues. The CDR3 protein is CANSRRQGSYEQYV. As DNA, the CDR3 is TGTGCCAACAGTCGGAGACAGGGATCCTACGAGCAGTACGTC.

This clonotype was picked up one time. V and J are TRBV19 and TRBJ1-2; D is unclear. V lost 5 bases and J lost 4, with 8 bases in between. The CDR3 consists of 12 residues. CDR1 LNHDA and CDR2 SQIVND come from the germline V gene (reference sequence). The CDR3 bases are TGTGCCAGTAGTTCCAGTATCTATGGCTACACCTTC. Amino acid sequence: CASSSSIYGYTF.

V gene TRBV7-9 combines with J gene TRBJ1-4; D is uncertain. The CDR3 runs to 15 residues. The germline V and J ends were trimmed by 4 bases and 0 bases, with 9 bases remaining between them. The V gene's germline CDR1 is SEHNR and CDR2 FQNEAQ (reference sequence). CDR3 sequence (DNA): TGTGCCAGCAGCTCGTACACCGCAACTAATGAAAAACTGTTTTTT. It translates to CASSSYTATNEKLFF.

As for this clonotype: At one boundary the junction diverges from the germline segment, which might be a read error. The chain joins TRBV27 to TRBJ2-2; D is perhaps TRBD1 (5 bases). The germline gives CDR1 MNHEY, CDR2 SMNVEV (reference sequence). The length of the CDR3 is 16 residues. Here the CDR3 DNA reads TGTGTCAGCAATCCGACAGCTCCATTGAACACCGGGGAGCTGTTTTTT. It yields the protein CVSNPTAPLNTGELFF.

The V and J genes are TRBV6-4 and TRBJ1-2, with D possibly being TRBD1 (5 bases). CDR1 and CDR2 from the germline V gene are MRHNA and SNTAGT. The ends were cut back, 0 bases at V and 3 bases at J, with 14 bases in the middle. This CDR3 comprises 16 residues. CDR3 sequence: CASSDSNSDSYYGYTF. In nucleotides, the CDR3 is TGTGCCAGCAGTGACTCGAACTCAGACAGCTACTATGGCTACACCTTC.

This chain uses TRBV11-2 with TRBJ2-5; D is tentatively TRBD1 or TRBD2 (6 bases each). CDR3 length equals 14 residues. The V gene's germline CDR1 is SGHAT and CDR2 FQNNGV. V was pared by 5 bases and J by 3 bases, with 13 bases between. Written as DNA, the CDR3 is TGTGCCAGCAGCCGAGGGGGGCTCGAAGAGACCCAGTACTTC. Translated, it gives CASSRGGLEETQYF.

This clonotype came up a few times. The chain links TRBV29-1 to TRBJ2-7; D is undetermined. V was pared by 5 bases and J by 0 bases, with 11 bases between. The V gene's germline CDR1 is SQVTM and CDR2 ANQGSEA. The CDR3 covers 13 residues. CDR3 nucleotide sequence: TGCAGCGTTCGAGCCGGAGCCTCCTACGAGCAGTACTTC. It translates to CSVRAGASYEQYF.

V usage is TRBV6-6 and J usage is TRBJ1-3; a possible D gene is TRBD1 (6 bases). V lost 4 bases, J lost 1 base, and 8 bases lay in between. The CDR3 runs 14 residues. Germline loops: CDR1 MNHNY, CDR2 SVGAGI (reference sequence). CDR3 DNA sequence: TGTGCCAGCAGTTCCGGACAGTCTGGAAACACCATATATTTT. Protein product: CASSSGQSGNTIYF.

The CDR3 reads CSVEKGSDTQYF. CDR3 in DNA: TGCAGCGTTGAAAAGGGTTCAGATACGCAGTATTTT. V gene TRBV29-1 combines with J gene TRBJ2-3; D unclear. Deletions cut 2 bases from V and 4 bases from J, with 7 bases between. The germline V gene has CDR1 SQVTM and CDR2 ANQGSEA. The length of the CDR3 is 12 residues.

This clonotype appeared a few times. CDR3 region: CATSRERQDEAFF. Here the CDR3 DNA reads TGTGCCACCAGCAGAGAACGACAGGACGAAGCTTTCTTT. This rearrangement joins TRBV15 to TRBJ1-1, with D possibly TRBD1 on 6 matching bases. The germline gives CDR1 LNHNV, CDR2 YYDKDF (reference sequence). The CDR3 consists of 13 residues. Deletions cut 0 bases from V and 8 bases from J, with 10 bases between.

This sequence joins TRBV25-1 and TRBJ1-1; D not certain. The germline CDR1 and CDR2 sequences are MGHDK and SYGVNS. The CDR3 is 11 amino acids. V was pared by 2 bases and J by 11 bases, with 9 bases between. CDR3 residues: CASSEGRGAFF. The CDR3 nucleotides read TGTGCCAGCAGTGAAGGACGAGGGGCTTTCTTT.

The sample holds a few counts of this clonotype. The DNA of the CDR3 is TGTGCCAGCAGAACCGGGACTGTTGGAAACACCATATATTTT. As protein: CASRTGTVGNTIYF. The J gene is TRBJ1-3, the V gene TRBV7-6, with TRBD1 as a possible D gene (5 bases). The germline gives CDR1 SGHVS, CDR2 FNYEAQ. Trimming shortened V by 6 bases and J by 3 bases, and 12 bases separated the two germline ends. The CDR3 contains 14 residues.

The table lists this clonotype with a few counts. This chain links TRBV9 with TRBJ2-5, with D possibly TRBD1 on 6 matching bases. The germline V gene has CDR1 SGDLS and CDR2 YYNGEE. The CDR3 loop spans 15 amino acids. Trimming took 6 bases from V and 4 from J, leaving 19 bases between them. The CDR3 here is CASTIEAGETETQYF. In nucleotides, the CDR3 is TGTGCCAGCACCATAGAGGCAGGGGAAACAGAGACCCAGTACTTC.

This clonotype appeared a few times. The chain uses TRBV7-9 and TRBJ2-7, with D perhaps TRBD1 (5 bases). The V end lost 2 bases, the J end lost 3 bases, and 14 bases lay between the germline ends. This CDR3 is 15 amino acids long. Germline V CDR1 and CDR2: SEHNR, FQNEAQ (reference sequence). CDR3 region: CASSLWQGSHYEQYF. CDR3 coding DNA: TGTGCCAGCAGCTTATGGCAGGGAAGTCACTACGAGCAGTACTTC.

This chain connects TRBV7-8 to TRBJ2-3; D gene uncertain. The CDR3 contains 15 residues. Germline values: CDR1 SGHVS, CDR2 FQNEAQ. V lost 3 bases, J lost 2 bases, and 12 bases lay in between. CDR3 nucleotides: TGTGCCAGCAGCTTTGAACAAGACTTCACAGATACGCAGTATTTT. Translation: CASSFEQDFTDTQYF. Complete variable domain (other parts from reference TRBV7-8 and TRBJ2-3): GAGVSQSPRYKVAKRGQDVALRCDPISGHVSLFWYQQALGQGPEFLTYFQNEAQLDKSGLPSDRFFAERPEGSVSTLKIQRTQQEDSAVYLCASSFEQDFTDTQYFGPGTRLTVL.

The chain uses TRBV27 and TRBJ2-2, with 8 nucleotides matching TRBD2. The CDR3 extends over 16 amino acids. Per the germline V gene, CDR1 is MNHEY and CDR2 is SMNVEV (reference sequence). V was pared by 3 bases and J by 1 base, with 4 bases of the junction left unmatched. DNA of the CDR3: TGTGCCAGCAGTTTCTATAGCGGGGAGAACACCGGGGAGCTGTTTTTT. It yields the protein CASSFYSGENTGELFF.

This clonotype was counted between two and nine times. The rearrangement joins TRBV19 to TRBJ1-1; tentatively, D is TRBD1 (6 bases). With 2 bases removed from V and 3 bases from J, the gap between germline ends came to 10 bases. The CDR3 runs to 14 residues. Germline V gene data show CDR1 as LNHDA and CDR2 as SQIVND (reference sequence). The CDR3 protein is CASSISGGYTEAFF. The CDR3 DNA reads as TGTGCCAGTAGTATATCCGGGGGCTACACTGAAGCTTTCTTT.

The rearrangement joins TRBV6-1 to TRBJ2-1; the D call may be TRBD1 or TRBD2 (6 bases each). Germline CDR1 is MNHNS and CDR2 is SASEGT. The CDR3 totals 16 residues. Trimming pared 6 bases from V and 8 bases from J, leaving 23 bases between. CDR3 in DNA: TGTGCCAGCAGCGTATTAGGAGGGACACCGTCCGATGAGCAGTTCTTC. Its translation is CASSVLGGTPSDEQFF.

This clonotype came up many times. The chain employs TRBV7-2 and TRBJ2-7; weak D call: TRBD2 (6 bases). The CDR3 is made up of 13 amino acids. V was trimmed by 2 bases and J by 6 bases, leaving 11 bases between them. The V gene's germline CDR1 is SGHTA and CDR2 FQGNSA. The CDR3 loop reads CASSLNPGVEQYV. The CDR3 DNA is TGTGCCAGCAGCTTAAACCCGGGAGTCGAGCAGTACGTC.

With respect to this clonotype: This may be a read error, as it is one base from a much larger clone. V is TRBV7-6 and J is TRBJ1-1; D ambiguous. The CDR3 extends over 12 amino acids. Germline CDR1 is SGHVS and CDR2 is FNYEAQ. The CDR3 coding sequence is TGTGTCAGCGTATCCGACACCCTTGAAGCTTTCTTT. This codes for CVSVSDTLEAFF.

This clonotype was recorded many times. The gene calls are TRBV7-6 and TRBJ2-1; 7 bases align to TRBD2. CDR1 is SGHVS, CDR2 FNYEAQ, per germline. V lost 3 bases and J lost 1; bases outside the gene matches: 6. There are 16 residues in the CDR3. CDR3 nucleotide sequence: TGTGCCAGCAGCTTGGACGGGGGGACTTCCTACAATGAGCAGTTCTTC. Translating gives CASSLDGGTSYNEQFF.

The V gene is TRBV20-1, the J gene TRBJ2-1; tentatively, D is TRBD1 or TRBD2 (5 bases each). V lost 3 bases and J lost 6, with 18 bases in between. This CDR3 region has 15 residues. CDR1 DFQATT and CDR2 SNEGSKA come from the germline V gene (reference sequence). This CDR3 reads CSASPGTQLGNEQFF. The CDR3 nucleotides are TGCAGTGCTAGTCCCGGGACCCAGCTGGGCAATGAGCAGTTCTTC.

The sample holds a few counts of this clonotype. The chain links TRBV27 to TRBJ1-2, with D hard to call. Germline CDR1 MNHEY, CDR2 SMNVEV (reference sequence). V dropped 0 bases and J dropped 7 bases, with 9 bases sitting between them. The CDR3 has 13 amino acids. CDR3 residues: CASSLSTARGYTF. For the CDR3, the DNA is TGTGCCAGCAGTTTATCCACAGCCCGTGGCTACACCTTC.

CDR3 sequence: CASSQPPVGNYGYTF. CDR3 bases: TGTGCCAGCAGCCAACCACCGGTCGGAAACTATGGCTACACCTTC. The chain has TRBV12-3 or TRBV12-4 and TRBJ1-2; D not certain. V was cut by 6 bases and J by 2 bases, with 16 bases left in between. This CDR3 contains 15 residues.